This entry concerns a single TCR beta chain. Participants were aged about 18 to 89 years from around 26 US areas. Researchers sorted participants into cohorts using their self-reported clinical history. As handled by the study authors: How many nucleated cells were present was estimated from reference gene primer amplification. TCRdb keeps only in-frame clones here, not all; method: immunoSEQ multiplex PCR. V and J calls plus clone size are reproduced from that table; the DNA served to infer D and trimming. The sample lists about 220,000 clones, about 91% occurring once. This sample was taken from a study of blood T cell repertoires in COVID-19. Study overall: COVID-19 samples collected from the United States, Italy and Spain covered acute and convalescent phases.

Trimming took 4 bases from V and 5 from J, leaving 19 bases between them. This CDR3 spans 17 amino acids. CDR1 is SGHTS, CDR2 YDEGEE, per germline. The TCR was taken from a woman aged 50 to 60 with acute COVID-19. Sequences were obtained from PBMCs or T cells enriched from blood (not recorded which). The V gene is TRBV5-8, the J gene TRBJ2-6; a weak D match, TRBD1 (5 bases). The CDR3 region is CASSPRRGRARANVLTF. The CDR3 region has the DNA TGTGCCAGCAGCCCTCGAAGGGGCAGGGCTAGGGCCAACGTCCTGACTTTC.